Detailed here is one T cell receptor beta chain. The antigen is unknown. The repertoire was sequenced with immunoSEQ multiplex PCR; TCRdb's copy has only in-frame clones and lacks some. Here the sample spans about 18,000 clones, about 80% being singletons. The CDR3 is made up of 14 amino acids. From germline, CDR1 is MGHRA and CDR2 YSYEKL. The ends were cut back, 0 bases at V and 8 bases at J, with 11 bases in the middle. This sample is part of a study of somatic mutations in cytotoxic T cells in rheumatoid arthritis. Study summary: Right after diagnosis, and before any treatment had started, patient peripheral blood (roughly 28 ml EDTA) was drawn. Study outcomes and limitations: Nobody had found out which antigens the expanded CD8+ clones targeted.

This chain connects TRBV4-1 to TRBJ2-1; D not certain. Sample: CD8+ T cells sorted from blood. The sequence was collected from an adult with rheumatoid arthritis. The CDR3 DNA follows: TGCGCCAGCAGCCAAGACAGAGGCCCGGATGAGCAGTTCTTC. This encodes CASSQDRGPDEQFF.